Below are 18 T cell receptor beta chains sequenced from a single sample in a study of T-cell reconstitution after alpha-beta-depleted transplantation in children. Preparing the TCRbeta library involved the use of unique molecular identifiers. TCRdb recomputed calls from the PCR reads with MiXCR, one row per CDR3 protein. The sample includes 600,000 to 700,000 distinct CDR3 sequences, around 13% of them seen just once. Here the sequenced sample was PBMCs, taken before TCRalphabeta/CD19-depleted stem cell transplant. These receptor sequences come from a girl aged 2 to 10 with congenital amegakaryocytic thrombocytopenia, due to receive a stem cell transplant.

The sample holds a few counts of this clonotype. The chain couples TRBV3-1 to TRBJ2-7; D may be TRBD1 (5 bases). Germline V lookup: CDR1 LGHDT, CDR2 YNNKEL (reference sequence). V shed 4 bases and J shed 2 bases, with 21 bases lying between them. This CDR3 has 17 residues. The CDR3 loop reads CASSLTDQGLPAYEQYF. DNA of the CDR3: TGTGCCAGCAGCCTAACGGATCAGGGTCTTCCGGCCTACGAGCAGTACTTC.

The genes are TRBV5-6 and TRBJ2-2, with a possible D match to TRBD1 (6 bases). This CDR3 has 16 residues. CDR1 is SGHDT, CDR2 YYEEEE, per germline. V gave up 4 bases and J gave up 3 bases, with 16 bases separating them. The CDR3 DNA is TGTGCCAGCAGCCCCTCACAGGGCTCATACACCGGGGAGCTGTTTTTT. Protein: CASSPSQGSYTGELFF.

CDR3 DNA: TGTGCCAGCAGCAAAAACCGACAGGGAGGGACGGATGGCTACACCTTC. As protein: CASSKNRQGGTDGYTF. V is TRBV7-2 and J is TRBJ1-2; 7 bases agree with TRBD1. This CDR3 is 16 amino acids long. Germline CDR1 and CDR2: SGHTA and FQGNSA. Unmatched junction bases numbered 15, after V lost 5 bases and J lost 6 bases.

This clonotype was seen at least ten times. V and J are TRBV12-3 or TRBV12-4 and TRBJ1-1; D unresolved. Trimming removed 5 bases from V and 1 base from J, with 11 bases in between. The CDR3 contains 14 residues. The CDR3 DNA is TGTGCCAGCAGTATATTGCGTGGGAACACTGAAGCTTTCTTT. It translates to CASSILRGNTEAFF.

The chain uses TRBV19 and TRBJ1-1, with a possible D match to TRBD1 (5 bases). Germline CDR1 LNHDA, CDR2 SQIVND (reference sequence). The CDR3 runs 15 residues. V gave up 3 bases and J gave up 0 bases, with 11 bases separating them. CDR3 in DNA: TGTGCCAGTAGTATGTCGGGGGTGGTGAACACTGAAGCTTTCTTT. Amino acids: CASSMSGVVNTEAFF. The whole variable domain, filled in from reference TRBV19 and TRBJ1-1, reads DGGITQSPKYLFRKEGQNVTLSCEQNLNHDAMYWYRQDPGQGLRLIYYSQIVNDFQKGDIAEGYSVSREKKESFPLTVTSAQKNPTAFYLCASSMSGVVNTEAFFGQGTRLTVV.

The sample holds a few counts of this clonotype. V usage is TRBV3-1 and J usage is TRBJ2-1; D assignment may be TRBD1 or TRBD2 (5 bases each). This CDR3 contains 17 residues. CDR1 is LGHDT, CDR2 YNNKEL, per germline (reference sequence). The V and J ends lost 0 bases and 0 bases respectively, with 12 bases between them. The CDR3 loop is CASSQDFGTHSYNEQFF. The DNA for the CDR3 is TGTGCCAGCAGCCAAGACTTCGGGACCCACTCCTACAATGAGCAGTTCTTC.

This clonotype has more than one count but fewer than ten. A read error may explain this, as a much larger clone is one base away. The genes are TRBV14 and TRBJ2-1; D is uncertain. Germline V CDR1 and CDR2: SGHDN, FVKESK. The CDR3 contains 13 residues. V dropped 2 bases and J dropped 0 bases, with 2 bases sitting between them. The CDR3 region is CASSQSSYNEQFF. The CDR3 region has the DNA TGTGCCAGCAGCCAAAGCTCCTACAATGAGCAGTTCTTC.

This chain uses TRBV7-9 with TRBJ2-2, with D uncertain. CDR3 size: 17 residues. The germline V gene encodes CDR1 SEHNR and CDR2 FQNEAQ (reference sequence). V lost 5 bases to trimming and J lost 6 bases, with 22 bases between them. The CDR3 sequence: CASSPSPPTRLPGELFF. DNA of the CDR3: TGTGCCAGCAGCCCATCCCCCCCGACTCGACTCCCCGGGGAGCTGTTTTTT.

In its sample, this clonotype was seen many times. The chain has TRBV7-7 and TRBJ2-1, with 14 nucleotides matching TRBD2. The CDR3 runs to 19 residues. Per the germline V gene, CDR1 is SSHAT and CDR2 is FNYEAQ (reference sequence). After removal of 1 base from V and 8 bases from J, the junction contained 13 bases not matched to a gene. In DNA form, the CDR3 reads TGTGCCAGCAGCTTAGAGAACCCTGAAGGGACTAGCGGGAGCGATGAGCAGTTCTTC. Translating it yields CASSLENPEGTSGSDEQFF.

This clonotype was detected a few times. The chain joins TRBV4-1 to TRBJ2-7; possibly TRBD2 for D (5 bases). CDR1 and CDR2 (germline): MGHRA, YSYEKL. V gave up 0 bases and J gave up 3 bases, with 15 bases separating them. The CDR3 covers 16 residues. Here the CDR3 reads CASSQERGFSYYEQYF. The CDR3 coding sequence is TGCGCCAGCAGCCAAGAAAGAGGGTTCTCCTACTACGAGCAGTACTTC.

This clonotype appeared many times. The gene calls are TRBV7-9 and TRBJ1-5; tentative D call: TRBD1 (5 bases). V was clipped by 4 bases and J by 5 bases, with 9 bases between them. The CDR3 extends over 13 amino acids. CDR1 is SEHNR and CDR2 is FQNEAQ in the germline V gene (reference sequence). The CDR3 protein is CASSWGQHQPQHF. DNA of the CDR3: TGTGCCAGCAGCTGGGGCCAACATCAGCCCCAGCATTTT.

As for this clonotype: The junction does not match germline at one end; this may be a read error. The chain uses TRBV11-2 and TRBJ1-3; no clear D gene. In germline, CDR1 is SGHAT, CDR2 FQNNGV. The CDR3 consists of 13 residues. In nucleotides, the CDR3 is TGTGCCAGCAGCTTAGAGAGCGGAAACATCATATATTTT. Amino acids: CASSLESGNIIYF.

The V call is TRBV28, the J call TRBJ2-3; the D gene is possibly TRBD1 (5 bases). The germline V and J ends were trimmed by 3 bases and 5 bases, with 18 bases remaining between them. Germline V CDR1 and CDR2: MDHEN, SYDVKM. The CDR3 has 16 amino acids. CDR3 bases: TGTGCCAGCAGTTTGGGGTACTTTACCCAGGGAGATACGCAGTATTTT. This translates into CASSLGYFTQGDTQYF. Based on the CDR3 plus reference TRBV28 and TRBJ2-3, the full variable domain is DVKVTQSSRYLVKRTGEKVFLECVQDMDHENMFWYRQDPGLGLRLIYFSYDVKMKEKGDIPEGYSVSREKKERFSLILESASTNQTSMYLCASSLGYFTQGDTQYFGPGTRLTVL.

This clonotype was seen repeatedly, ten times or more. Written as DNA, the CDR3 is TGTGCCAGCAGCTTGGACAGGTCGGATGAGCAGTTCTTC. It encodes CASSLDRSDEQFF. V usage is TRBV7-2 and J usage is TRBJ2-1; 7 bases map to TRBD1. The CDR3 totals 13 residues. V shed 3 bases, J shed 8 bases, and the junction held 4 bases outside the gene matches. CDR1 is SGHTA and CDR2 is FQGNSA in the germline V gene.

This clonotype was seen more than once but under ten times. CDR3 sequence reads: CASTRVLGGNEQFF. The CDR3 DNA sequence: TGTGCCAGTACGCGGGTGCTGGGGGGCAATGAGCAGTTCTTC. The rearrangement uses TRBV3-1 and TRBJ2-1; D is possibly TRBD2 (6 bases). The CDR3 is made up of 14 amino acids. The V gene lost 9 bases and the J gene lost 6 bases, with 18 bases spanning the gap. Germline V lookup: CDR1 LGHDT, CDR2 YNNKEL (reference sequence).

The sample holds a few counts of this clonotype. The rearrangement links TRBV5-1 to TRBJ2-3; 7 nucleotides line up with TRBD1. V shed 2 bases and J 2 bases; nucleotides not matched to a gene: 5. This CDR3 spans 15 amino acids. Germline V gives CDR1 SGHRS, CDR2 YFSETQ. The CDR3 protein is CASSLGDSPTDTQYF. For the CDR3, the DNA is TGCGCCAGCAGCTTAGGGGACAGCCCCACAGATACGCAGTATTTT.

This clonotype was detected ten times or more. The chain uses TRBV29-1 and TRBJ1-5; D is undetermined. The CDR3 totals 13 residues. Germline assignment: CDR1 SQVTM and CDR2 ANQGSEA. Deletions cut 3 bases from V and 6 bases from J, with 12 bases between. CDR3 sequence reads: CSVDVGSGQPQHF. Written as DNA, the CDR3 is TGCAGCGTTGATGTGGGATCCGGTCAGCCCCAGCATTTT.

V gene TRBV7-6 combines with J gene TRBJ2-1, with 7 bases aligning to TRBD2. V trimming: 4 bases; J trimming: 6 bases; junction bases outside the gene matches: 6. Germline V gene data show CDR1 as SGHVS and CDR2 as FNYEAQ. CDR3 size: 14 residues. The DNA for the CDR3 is TGTGCCAGCAGCTCATCCCTAGCGGTCAATGAGCAGTTCTTC. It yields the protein CASSSSLAVNEQFF.